Below, one T cell receptor (beta chain) is given with its context. The antigen remains unidentified. CDR1 MNHNS and CDR2 SASEGT come from the germline V gene. With 4 bases removed from V and 2 bases from J, the gap between germline ends came to 12 bases. The CDR3 length is 15 residues. This entry is derived from a study of post-analysis software for immune sequencing data. Unique molecular identifiers had been added to the TCR beta cDNA libraries. MiXCR, run by TCRdb on the PCR reads, gives a single entry per CDR3 protein. Of approximately 730,000 distinct CDR3 sequences listed, roughly 27% are singletons. Overall study results and limits: Patients used five TRBV segments, including TRBV5-6, TRBV5-1 and TRBV20-1, more often than controls. Same-batch preparations were strongly co-clustered by F measure.

J is TRBJ2-1 and V is TRBV6-1, with D perhaps TRBD2 (5 bases). The sequence was collected from a girl between 5 and 17 years old with multiple sclerosis. What was sequenced was blood. CDR3 sequence: CASSVEGRTYNEQFF. CDR3 DNA sequence: TGTGCCAGCAGTGTCGAGGGAAGGACCTACAATGAGCAGTTCTTC.